The T cell receptor beta chain described here comes from a study of response to subunit inactivated influenza vaccine. TCRdb passed the RT-PCR reads through MiXCR, listing each CDR3 protein once. The table has about 520,000 distinct CDR3 sequences, approximately 7.8% seen once; the top ten hold about an eighth. V dropped 0 bases and J dropped 6 bases, with 18 bases sitting between them. The CDR3 runs to 16 residues. The V gene's germline CDR1 is SQVTM and CDR2 ANQGSEA. This clonotype has more than one count but fewer than ten. This TCR came from a man between 50 and 69 years old who received an inactivated influenza vaccine. The input for sequencing was PBMCs from blood, taken approximately 25 months after vaccination. The rearrangement links TRBV29-1 to TRBJ2-1, with D maybe TRBD1 (6 bases). The CDR3 reads CSVEDYLRGSGNEQFF. In nucleotides, the CDR3 is TGCAGCGTTGAAGATTACCTCAGGGGATCGGGCAATGAGCAGTTCTTC.